The 22 T cell receptor beta chains below were found in one sample sequenced in a study of blood T cell repertoires in COVID-19. The method was immunoSEQ multiplex PCR; TCRdb's version includes in-frame clones alone and lacks a portion of them. The sample has under 75,000 clones; 80% to 95% are singletons. Material for sequencing was peripheral blood. The receptors come from a man in his fifties or sixties with active COVID-19.

This clone was observed once. This chain connects TRBV11-2 to TRBJ2-1; D is unresolved. Trimming shortened V by 3 bases and J by 5 bases, and 11 bases separated the two germline ends. Germline lookup yields CDR1 SGHAT and CDR2 FQNNGV. The CDR3 contains 14 residues. The chain's CDR3 is CASSFMGQNNEQFF. DNA of the CDR3: TGTGCCAGCAGCTTTATGGGCCAAAACAATGAGCAGTTCTTC.

The V gene is TRBV5-6, the J gene TRBJ2-7; weak D call: TRBD2 (6 bases). Trimming pared 4 bases from V and 1 base from J, leaving 18 bases between. This CDR3 spans 16 amino acids. From germline, CDR1 is SGHDT and CDR2 YYEEEE. CDR3 coding DNA: TGTGCCAGCAGCAGCCGCGGGACCGCGAAATCCTACGAGCAGTACTTC. This gives the protein CASSSRGTAKSYEQYF.

This rearrangement joins TRBV19 to TRBJ1-2, with 7 bases matching TRBD1. Germline lookup yields CDR1 LNHDA and CDR2 SQIVND (reference sequence). The CDR3 has 15 amino acids. J lost 0 bases, V lost 1 base, and 2 bases had no gene match. The CDR3 region has the DNA TGTGCCAGTAGTATAGGGACAGGCTCTAACTATGGCTACACCTTC. Encoded protein: CASSIGTGSNYGYTF.

CDR3: CASSPWAGGGTEAFF. CDR3 sequence (DNA): TGTGCCAGCAGCCCTTGGGCAGGGGGCGGTACTGAAGCTTTCTTT. This sequence joins TRBV5-4 and TRBJ1-1, with TRBD1 identical over 8 bases. J lost 5 bases, V lost 4 bases, and 10 bases had no gene match. CDR3 size: 15 residues. Germline CDR1 SGHNT, CDR2 YYREEE (reference sequence).

A few counts support this clone. The chain employs TRBV28 and TRBJ1-6, with 10 bases lining up with TRBD1. This CDR3 has 15 amino acids. Germline V lookup: CDR1 MDHEN, CDR2 SYDVKM. Trimming took 7 bases from V and 7 from J; bases not matched to a gene: 7. The CDR3 spells CASTSKGQGNSPLHF. As DNA, the CDR3 is TGTGCCAGCACCTCCAAGGGACAGGGGAATTCACCCCTCCACTTT.

This chain joins TRBV15 and TRBJ2-5, with TRBD2 as a possible D gene (5 bases). This CDR3 contains 16 residues. Trimming took 2 bases from V and 0 from J, leaving 13 bases between them. Germline V gene data show CDR1 as LNHNV and CDR2 as YYDKDF (reference sequence). CDR3 DNA: TGTGCCACCAGCAGATCCTGGGTCGGGGACCAAGAGACCCAGTACTTC. Its protein is CATSRSWVGDQETQYF. Using reference TRBV15 and TRBJ2-5 for the parts outside the CDR3, the full variable domain is DAMVIQNPRYQVTQFGKPVTLSCSQTLNHNVMYWYQQKSSQAPKLLFHYYDKDFNNEADTPDNFQSRRPNTSFCFLDIRSPGLGDTAMYLCATSRSWVGDQETQYFGPGTRLLVL.

This sequence joins TRBV24-1 and TRBJ2-3; a possible D gene is TRBD1 (6 bases). Germline V gene lookup returns CDR1 KGHDR and CDR2 SFDVKD. The CDR3 runs 15 residues. V was pared by 5 bases and J by 0 bases, with 11 bases between. CDR3: CATSGTEKSTDTQYF. Here the CDR3 DNA reads TGTGCCACCAGTGGGACAGAGAAGAGCACAGATACGCAGTATTTT.

The rearrangement links TRBV5-4 to TRBJ1-2; weak D call: TRBD1 (6 bases). CDR1 is SGHNT and CDR2 is YYREEE in the germline V gene (reference sequence). V was cut by 0 bases and J by 3 bases, with 15 bases left in between. CDR3 length: 16 amino acids. The CDR3 here is CASSLATWGHDYGYTF. The CDR3 DNA sequence: TGTGCCAGCAGCTTGGCCACGTGGGGGCACGACTATGGCTACACCTTC. Complete variable domain (other parts from reference TRBV5-4 and TRBJ1-2): ETGVTQSPTHLIKTRGQQVTLRCSSQSGHNTVSWYQQALGQGPQFIFQYYREEENGRGNFPPRFSGLQFPNYSSELNVNALELDDSALYLCASSLATWGHDYGYTFGSGTRLTVV.

The J gene is TRBJ1-2, the V gene TRBV27; D perhaps matches TRBD1 (5 bases). The CDR3 length is 14 residues. CDR1 and CDR2 (germline): MNHEY, SMNVEV (reference sequence). V was cut by 4 bases and J by 4 bases, with 13 bases left in between. The CDR3 is CASSSTRQIYGYTF. CDR3 DNA sequence: TGTGCCAGCAGTTCCACCCGACAGATCTATGGCTACACCTTC.

The genes are TRBV12-5 and TRBJ2-7; D may be TRBD1 (5 bases). Per the germline V gene, CDR1 is LGHNT and CDR2 is FRNRAP. The V end lost 6 bases, the J end lost 1 base, and 19 bases lay between the germline ends. This CDR3 spans 16 amino acids. CDR3 sequence reads: CASGTSTASTSYEQYF. The CDR3 region has the DNA TGTGCTAGTGGAACTTCGACAGCGTCTACATCCTACGAGCAGTACTTC.

J is TRBJ2-7 and V is TRBV6-5; D is uncertain. Germline V lookup: CDR1 MNHEY, CDR2 SVGAGI. The CDR3 totals 13 residues. Trimming pared 5 bases from V and 1 base from J, leaving 9 bases between. CDR3 sequence reads: CASSRLLSYEQYF. The CDR3 coding sequence is TGTGCCAGCAGTAGACTGTTGTCCTACGAGCAGTACTTC.

The chain uses TRBV6-1 and TRBJ1-5; D call uncertain. The V end lost 3 bases, the J end lost 7 bases, and 10 bases lay between the germline ends. The CDR3 consists of 13 residues. Germline V gives CDR1 MNHNS, CDR2 SASEGT. As DNA, the CDR3 is TGTGCCAGCAGTGACCACGAACGGCAGCCCCAGCATTTT. Protein: CASSDHERQPQHF.

J is TRBJ2-7 and V is TRBV18; TRBD2 matches at 8 bases. Germline lookup yields CDR1 KGHSH and CDR2 LQKENI. This CDR3 contains 16 residues. The trim removed 0 bases at V and 0 bases at J, leaving 4 bases unmatched. The chain's CDR3 is CASSPPTSAYSYEQYF. CDR3 DNA sequence: TGTGCCAGCTCACCACCGACTAGCGCCTACTCCTACGAGCAGTACTTC.

The genes are TRBV5-1 and TRBJ2-3; D ambiguous. V dropped 3 bases and J dropped 3 bases, with 11 bases sitting between them. CDR1 is SGHRS, CDR2 YFSETQ, per germline. The CDR3 contains 14 residues. CDR3 amino acids: CASSSRGGTDTQYF. The CDR3, as DNA: TGCGCCAGCAGCTCCAGAGGTGGTACAGATACGCAGTATTTT.

The CDR3 is CASSVQGNQETQYF. The DNA of the CDR3 is TGTGCCAGCAGCGTTCAGGGGAACCAAGAGACCCAGTACTTC. The chain recombines TRBV9 with TRBJ2-5, with D perhaps matching TRBD1 (6 bases). This CDR3 comprises 14 residues. The germline CDR1 and CDR2 sequences are SGDLS and YYNGEE. V was shortened by 2 bases and J by 0 bases, with 8 bases between the two germline ends.

The J gene is TRBJ2-7, the V gene TRBV5-4, with TRBD1 as a possible D gene (5 bases). Germline assignment: CDR1 SGHNT and CDR2 YYREEE (reference sequence). Trimming shortened V by 0 bases and J by 4 bases, and 14 bases separated the two germline ends. The CDR3 consists of 15 residues. The CDR3 region is CASSLGFAGLYEQYF. The CDR3 DNA sequence: TGTGCCAGCAGCTTGGGGTTTGCAGGGCTGTACGAGCAGTACTTC.

This chain joins TRBV2 and TRBJ2-5, with 7 bases matching TRBD2. The CDR3 spans 14 residues. Germline assignment: CDR1 SNHLY and CDR2 FYNNEI. The V gene end was trimmed by 3 bases and the J gene end by 5 bases; junction bases not matched to a gene: 6. CDR3 region: CASSDRGVRETQYF. The CDR3 nucleotides are TGTGCCAGCAGTGATCGGGGGGTACGGGAGACCCAGTACTTC. Drawing the rest from reference TRBV2 and TRBJ2-5, the complete variable domain is EPEVTQTPSHQVTQMGQEVILRCVPISNHLYFYWYRQILGQKVEFLVSFYNNEISEKSEIFDDQFSVERPDGSNFTLKIRSTKLEDSAMYFCASSDRGVRETQYFGPGTRLLVL.

The chain links TRBV9 to TRBJ2-2, with a weak D call TRBD1 (5 bases). Trimming took 2 bases from V and 0 from J, leaving 8 bases between them. Germline values: CDR1 SGDLS, CDR2 YYNGEE. The CDR3 sequence is 15 residues long. Here the CDR3 DNA reads TGTGCCAGCAGCGTCGACAGCGCGAACACCGGGGAGCTGTTTTTT. It yields the protein CASSVDSANTGELFF.

V usage is TRBV5-1 and J usage is TRBJ1-3; D is undetermined. This CDR3 is 16 amino acids long. Germline V lookup: CDR1 SGHRS, CDR2 YFSETQ. V was pared by 1 base and J by 1 base, with 12 bases between. This CDR3 reads CASSLSAGFSGNTIYF. CDR3 in DNA: TGCGCCAGCAGCTTGTCGGCGGGCTTTTCTGGAAACACCATATATTTT.

This clone was recorded once. The J gene is TRBJ2-3, the V gene TRBV9; 9 bases agree with TRBD2. After removal of 2 bases from V and 0 bases from J, the junction contained 1 base not matched to a gene. This CDR3 comprises 15 residues. Germline values: CDR1 SGDLS, CDR2 YYNGEE. Written as DNA, the CDR3 is TGTGCCAGCAGCGTTAGCGGGGGAAGCACAGATACGCAGTATTTT. It encodes CASSVSGGSTDTQYF. Together with reference TRBV9 and TRBJ2-3, the CDR3 gives the full variable domain: DSGVTQTPKHLITATGQRVTLRCSPRSGDLSVYWYQQSLDQGLQFLIQYYNGEERAKGNILERFSAQQFPDLHSELNLSSLELGDSALYFCASSVSGGSTDTQYFGPGTRLTVL.

This chain connects TRBV28 to TRBJ1-3; possibly TRBD1 for D (6 bases). V was clipped by 5 bases and J by 0 bases, with 11 bases between them. The CDR3 has 15 residues. Germline V gene lookup returns CDR1 MDHEN and CDR2 SYDVKM. As DNA, the CDR3 is TGTGCCAGCAGTACAGGGACCACCTCTGGAAACACCATATATTTT. Its protein product is CASSTGTTSGNTIYF.

The chain recombines TRBV10-3 with TRBJ1-2, with D perhaps matching TRBD1 (6 bases). Germline lookup yields CDR1 ENHRY and CDR2 SYGVKD. The germline V and J ends were trimmed by 4 bases and 8 bases, with 11 bases remaining between them. This CDR3 comprises 12 residues. As DNA, the CDR3 is TGTGCCATCAGTGGCACAGGGATCGGCTACACCTTC. This encodes CAISGTGIGYTF.